The clone carrying this TCR beta chain has a count of ten or more. The CDR3 is 12 amino acids. Between the trimmed V and J ends, which lost 3 bases and 10 bases, there was a span of 13 bases. Germline V CDR1 and CDR2: DFQATT, SNEGSKA (reference sequence). The record originates from a study of naive and memory T cell subsets. Four PCR rounds used nested alpha and beta constant region primers plus the SP2 primer. TCRdb itself ran the 5' RACE reads through MiXCR, one entry per CDR3 protein. Among around 48,000 distinct CDR3 sequences listed, approximately 4.5% were seen once. The library had UMIs added by 3' ligation of an oligonucleotide to TCR cDNA. Whole blood, over 2 ml, came from adult healthy volunteers.

This TCR was sampled from a female donor in good health. J is TRBJ2-1 and V is TRBV20-1, with D perhaps TRBD2 (5 bases). The CDR3 bases are TGCAGTGCTAGTAAGCTAGCAAAAGAGCAGTTCTTC. Amino acids: CSASKLAKEQFF.